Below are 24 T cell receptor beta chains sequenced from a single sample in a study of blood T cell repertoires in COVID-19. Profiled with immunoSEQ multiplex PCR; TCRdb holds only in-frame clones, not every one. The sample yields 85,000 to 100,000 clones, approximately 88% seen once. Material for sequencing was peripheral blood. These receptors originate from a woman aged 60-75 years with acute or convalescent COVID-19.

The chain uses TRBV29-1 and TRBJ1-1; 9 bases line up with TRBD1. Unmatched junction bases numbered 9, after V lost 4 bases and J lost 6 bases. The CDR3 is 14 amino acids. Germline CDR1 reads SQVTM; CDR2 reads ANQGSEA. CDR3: CSVVGTGRVAEAFF. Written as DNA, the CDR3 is TGCAGCGTTGTGGGGACAGGGCGGGTCGCTGAAGCTTTCTTT.

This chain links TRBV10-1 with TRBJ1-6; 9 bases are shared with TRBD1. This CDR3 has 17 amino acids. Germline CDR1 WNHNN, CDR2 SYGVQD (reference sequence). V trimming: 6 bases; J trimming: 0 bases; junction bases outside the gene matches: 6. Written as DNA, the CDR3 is TGCGCCAGCAGAGACACAGGGGGCGACTCCTATAATTCACCCCTCCACTTT. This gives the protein CASRDTGGDSYNSPLHF.

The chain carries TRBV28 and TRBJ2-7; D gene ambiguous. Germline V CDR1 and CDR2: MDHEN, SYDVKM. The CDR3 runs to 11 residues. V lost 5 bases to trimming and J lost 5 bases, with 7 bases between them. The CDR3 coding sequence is TGTGCCAGCAGTCCCCTACACGAGCAGTACTTC. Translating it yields CASSPLHEQYF.

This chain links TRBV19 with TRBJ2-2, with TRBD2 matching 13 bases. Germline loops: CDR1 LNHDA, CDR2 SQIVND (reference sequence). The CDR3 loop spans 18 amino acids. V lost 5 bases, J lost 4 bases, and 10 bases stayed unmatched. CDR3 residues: CASSYVRLAGGSTGELFF. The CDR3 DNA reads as TGTGCCAGTAGTTATGTTCGACTAGCGGGGGGATCCACCGGGGAGCTGTTTTTT.

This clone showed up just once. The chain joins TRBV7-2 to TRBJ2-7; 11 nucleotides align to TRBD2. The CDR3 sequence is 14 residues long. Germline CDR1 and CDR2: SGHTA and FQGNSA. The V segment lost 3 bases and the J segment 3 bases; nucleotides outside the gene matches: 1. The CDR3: CASSLTSGDYEQYF. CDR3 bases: TGTGCCAGCAGCTTGACTAGCGGGGACTACGAGCAGTACTTC.

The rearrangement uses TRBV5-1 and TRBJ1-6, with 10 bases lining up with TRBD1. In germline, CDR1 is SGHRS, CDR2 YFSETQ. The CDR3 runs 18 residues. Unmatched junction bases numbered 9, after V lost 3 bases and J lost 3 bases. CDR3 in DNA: TGCGCCAGCAGCTCTGGACAGGGGGAGGGTCTCTATAATTCACCCCTCCACTTT. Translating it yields CASSSGQGEGLYNSPLHF.

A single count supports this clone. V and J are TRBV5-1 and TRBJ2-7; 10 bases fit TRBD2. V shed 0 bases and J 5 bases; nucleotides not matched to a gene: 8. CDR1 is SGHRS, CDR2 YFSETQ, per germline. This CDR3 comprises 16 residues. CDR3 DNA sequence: TGCGCCAGCAGCTTGGGCACTGGGACTAGCGCCCACGAGCAGTACTTC. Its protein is CASSLGTGTSAHEQYF.

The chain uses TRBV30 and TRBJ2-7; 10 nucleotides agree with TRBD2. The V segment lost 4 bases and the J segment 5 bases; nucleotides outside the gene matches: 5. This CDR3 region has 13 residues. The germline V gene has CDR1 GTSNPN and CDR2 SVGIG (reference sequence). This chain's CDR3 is CAWNSGGTHEQYF. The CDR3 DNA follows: TGTGCCTGGAATAGCGGGGGGACCCACGAGCAGTACTTC.

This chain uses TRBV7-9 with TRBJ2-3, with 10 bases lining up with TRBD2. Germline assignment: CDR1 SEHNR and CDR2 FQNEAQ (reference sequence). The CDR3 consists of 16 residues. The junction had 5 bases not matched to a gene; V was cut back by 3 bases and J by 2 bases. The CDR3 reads CASSFNSGGTTDTQYF. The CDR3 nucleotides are TGTGCCAGCAGCTTTAATAGCGGGGGGACCACAGATACGCAGTATTTT.

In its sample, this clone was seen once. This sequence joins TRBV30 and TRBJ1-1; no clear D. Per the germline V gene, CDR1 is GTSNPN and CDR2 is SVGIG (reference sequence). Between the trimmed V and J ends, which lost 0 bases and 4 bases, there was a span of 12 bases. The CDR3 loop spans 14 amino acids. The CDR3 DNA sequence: TGTGCCTGGAGTGTAGTAGCGGGCCTCACTGAAGCTTTCTTT. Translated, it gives CAWSVVAGLTEAFF.

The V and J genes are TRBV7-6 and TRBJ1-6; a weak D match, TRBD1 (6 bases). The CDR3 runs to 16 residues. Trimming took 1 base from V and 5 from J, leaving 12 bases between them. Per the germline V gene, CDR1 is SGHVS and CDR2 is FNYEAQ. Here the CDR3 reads CASSLGRRTDNSPLHF. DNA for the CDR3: TGTGCCAGCAGCTTAGGGAGACGGACAGATAATTCACCCCTCCACTTT.

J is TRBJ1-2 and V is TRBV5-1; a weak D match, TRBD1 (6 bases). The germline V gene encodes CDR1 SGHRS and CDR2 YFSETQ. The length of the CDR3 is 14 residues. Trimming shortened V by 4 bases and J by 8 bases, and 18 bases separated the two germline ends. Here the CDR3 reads CASSPGPGGGGYTF. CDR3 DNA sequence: TGCGCCAGCAGCCCCGGACCGGGAGGGGGGGGCTACACCTTC.

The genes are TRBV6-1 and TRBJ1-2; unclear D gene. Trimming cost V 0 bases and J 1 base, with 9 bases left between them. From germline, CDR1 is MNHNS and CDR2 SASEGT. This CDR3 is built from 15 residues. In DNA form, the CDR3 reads TGTGCCAGCAGTGAAGCGTATAACAGTAACTATGGCTACACCTTC. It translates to CASSEAYNSNYGYTF.

CDR3 sequence reads: CASSPLDRGSQYF. The CDR3 nucleotides are TGCGCCAGCAGCCCTTTGGACAGGGGGTCCCAGTACTTC. The rearrangement uses TRBV5-1 and TRBJ2-5; TRBD1 matches at 10 bases. Germline trimming cut 4 bases from V and 9 bases from J; bases unmatched to any gene: 6. Germline lookup yields CDR1 SGHRS and CDR2 YFSETQ. The CDR3 is 13 residues long.

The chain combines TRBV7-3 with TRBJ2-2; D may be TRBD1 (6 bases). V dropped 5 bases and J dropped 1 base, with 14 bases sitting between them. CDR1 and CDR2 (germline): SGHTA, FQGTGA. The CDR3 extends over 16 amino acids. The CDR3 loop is CASSLLRTENTGELFF. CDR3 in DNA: TGTGCCAGCAGCCTGTTGCGGACAGAGAACACCGGGGAGCTGTTTTTT.

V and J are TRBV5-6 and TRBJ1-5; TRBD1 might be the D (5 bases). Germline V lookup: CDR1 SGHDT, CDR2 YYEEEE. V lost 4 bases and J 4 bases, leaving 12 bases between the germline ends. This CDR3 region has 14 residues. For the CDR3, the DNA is TGTGCCAGCAGCCAATACGACAGTAATCAGCCCCAGCATTTT. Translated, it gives CASSQYDSNQPQHF.

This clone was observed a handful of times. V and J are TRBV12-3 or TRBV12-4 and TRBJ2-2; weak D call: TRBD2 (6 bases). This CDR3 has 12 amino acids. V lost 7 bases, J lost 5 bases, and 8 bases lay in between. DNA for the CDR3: TGTGCCAGCAAGCGGGCAACCGGGGAGCTGTTTTTT. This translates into CASKRATGELFF.

The CDR3 DNA reads TGTGCCAGTAGTCCCAGGACGAGGGAGGGTGGCTACACCTTC. Residues: CASSPRTREGGYTF. The V and J genes are TRBV19 and TRBJ1-2; the D is unclear. The V gene lost 5 bases and the J gene lost 7 bases, with 17 bases spanning the gap. Germline V gene data show CDR1 as LNHDA and CDR2 as SQIVND (reference sequence). This CDR3 is built from 14 residues.

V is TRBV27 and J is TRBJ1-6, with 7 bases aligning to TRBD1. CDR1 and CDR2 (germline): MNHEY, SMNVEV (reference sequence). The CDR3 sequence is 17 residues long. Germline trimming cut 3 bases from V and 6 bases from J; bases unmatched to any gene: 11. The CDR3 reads CASSFEDRRKPNSPLHF. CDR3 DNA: TGTGCCAGCAGTTTCGAGGACAGGAGAAAACCTAATTCACCCCTCCACTTT.

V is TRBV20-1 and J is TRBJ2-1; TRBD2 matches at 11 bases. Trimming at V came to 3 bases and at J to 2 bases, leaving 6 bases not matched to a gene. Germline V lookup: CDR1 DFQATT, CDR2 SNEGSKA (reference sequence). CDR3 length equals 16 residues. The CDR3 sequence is CSASSSGGLAYNEQFF. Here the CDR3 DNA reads TGCAGTGCTAGTTCTAGCGGGGGGTTGGCCTACAATGAGCAGTTCTTC.

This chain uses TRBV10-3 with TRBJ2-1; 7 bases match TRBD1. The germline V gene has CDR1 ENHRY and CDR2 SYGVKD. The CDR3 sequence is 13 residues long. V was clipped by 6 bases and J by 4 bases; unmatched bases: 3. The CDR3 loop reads CAISTGQYNEQFF. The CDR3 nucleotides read TGTGCCATCAGCACGGGACAGTACAATGAGCAGTTCTTC.

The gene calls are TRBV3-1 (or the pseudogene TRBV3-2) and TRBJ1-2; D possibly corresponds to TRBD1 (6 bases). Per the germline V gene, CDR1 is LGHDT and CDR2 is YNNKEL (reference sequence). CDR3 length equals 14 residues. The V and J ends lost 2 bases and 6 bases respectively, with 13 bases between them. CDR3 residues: CASSQRGGRNGYTF. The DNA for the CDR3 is TGTGCCAGCAGCCAACGCGGGGGGCGGAATGGCTACACCTTC.

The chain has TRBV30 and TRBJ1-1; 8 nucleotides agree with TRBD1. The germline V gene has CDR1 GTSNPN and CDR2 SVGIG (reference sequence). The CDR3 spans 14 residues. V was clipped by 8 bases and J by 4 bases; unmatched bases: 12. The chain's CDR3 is CARGTGEGVTEAFF. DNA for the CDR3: TGTGCCCGTGGGACAGGCGAGGGTGTCACTGAAGCTTTCTTT. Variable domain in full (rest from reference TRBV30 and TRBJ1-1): SQTIHQWPATLVQPVGSPLSLECTVEGTSNPNLYWYRQAAGRGLQLLFYSVGIGQISSEVPQNLSASRPQDRQFILSSKKLLLSDSGFYLCARGTGEGVTEAFFGQGTRLTVV.

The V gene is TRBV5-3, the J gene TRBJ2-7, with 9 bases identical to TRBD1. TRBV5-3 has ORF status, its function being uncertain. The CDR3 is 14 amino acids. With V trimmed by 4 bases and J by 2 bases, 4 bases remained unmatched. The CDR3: CARSRDRDTYEQYF. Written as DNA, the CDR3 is TGTGCCAGAAGCAGGGACAGGGATACCTACGAGCAGTACTTC.